Shown below are 9 T cell receptor beta chains from a single sample sequenced in a study of cytomegalovirus exposure and HLA in healthy donors. The PCR was carried out with 60 Vbeta primers and 13 Jbeta primers. Generated by immunoSEQ multiplex PCR, the TCRdb table keeps only in-frame clones and is missing some. The profile shows some 150,000 clones, 79% of them singletons. Sequences were obtained from PBMCs. These TCRs come from a man aged 45-65 years in good health and CMV-seropositive.

This chain connects TRBV4-2 to TRBJ2-5, with unresolved D. In germline, CDR1 is LGHNA, CDR2 YNFKEQ. Trimming took off 0 bases at V and 2 bases at J, with 22 bases between the two ends. This CDR3 has 19 amino acids. CDR3 residues: CASSQDKGISSSLQETQYF. In DNA form, the CDR3 reads TGTGCCAGCAGCCAAGATAAAGGAATATCATCCTCACTACAAGAGACCCAGTACTTC.

The chain combines TRBV18 with TRBJ2-2, with unresolved D. The CDR3 runs to 14 residues. The V and J ends lost 1 base and 3 bases respectively, with 6 bases between them. CDR1 is KGHSH and CDR2 is LQKENI in the germline V gene. DNA of the CDR3: TGTGCCAGCTCACCACGAACTTACACCGGGGAGCTGTTTTTT. Translated: CASSPRTYTGELFF.

The gene calls are TRBV6-5 and TRBJ2-5, with D perhaps TRBD2 (6 bases). The CDR3 is 15 amino acids. In germline, CDR1 is MNHEY, CDR2 SVGAGI. V was clipped by 6 bases and J by 5 bases, with 19 bases between them. CDR3 protein: CASSQGLRYGETQYF. CDR3 coding DNA: TGTGCCAGCAGCCAGGGACTCCGCTACGGGGAGACCCAGTACTTC.

The chain recombines TRBV5-1 with TRBJ2-5; 11 bases match TRBD2. The J segment lost 1 base and the V segment lost 6 bases, leaving 5 bases of the junction unmatched. The germline V gene has CDR1 SGHRS and CDR2 YFSETQ. The length of the CDR3 is 15 residues. CDR3 amino acids: CASIGLAGSQETQYF. CDR3 in DNA: TGCGCCAGCATAGGACTAGCGGGTTCCCAAGAGACCCAGTACTTC. The full variable domain, completed using reference TRBV5-1 and TRBJ2-5, is KAGVTQTPRYLIKTRGQQVTLSCSPISGHRSVSWYQQTPGQGLQFLFEYFSETQRNKGNFPGRFSGRQFSNSRSEMNVSTLELGDSALYLCASIGLAGSQETQYFGPGTRLLVL.

About this clone: One end of the junction does not line up with germline, which may come from a read error. The CDR3 loop reads CSVLGNYGNTF. The CDR3 DNA reads as TGCAGCGTTCTCGGAAACTATGGCAACACCTTC. The chain couples TRBV29-1 to TRBJ1-2; D gene unclear. The CDR3 is 11 residues long. CDR1 is SQVTM and CDR2 is ANQGSEA in the germline V gene.

The chain employs TRBV15 and TRBJ2-3, with 9 bases that match TRBD1. The CDR3 is made up of 16 amino acids. Trimming at V came to 0 bases and at J to 6 bases, leaving 7 bases not matched to a gene. Germline V lookup: CDR1 LNHNV, CDR2 YYDKDF (reference sequence). CDR3 nucleotide sequence: TGTGCCACCAGCAGAGATCTACAGGGGGCTTCCGATACGCAGTATTTT. Amino acid sequence: CATSRDLQGASDTQYF.

The chain recombines TRBV6-5 with TRBJ1-4; the D gene is possibly TRBD1 (5 bases). Germline V gene lookup returns CDR1 MNHEY and CDR2 SVGAGI. This CDR3 comprises 15 residues. The germline V and J ends were trimmed by 6 bases and 0 bases, with 11 bases remaining between them. In DNA form, the CDR3 reads TGTGCCAGCAGGCCGGGGGTGTCAACTAATGAAAAACTGTTTTTT. This codes for CASRPGVSTNEKLFF.

For the CDR3, the DNA is TGCGCCAGCAGCCGGACAGATTACAATCAGCCCCAGCATTTT. Translating gives CASSRTDYNQPQHF. This chain connects TRBV4-1 to TRBJ1-5, with D tentatively TRBD1 (6 bases). From germline, CDR1 is MGHRA and CDR2 YSYEKL. This CDR3 has 14 residues. Trimming cost V 4 bases and J 3 bases, with 10 bases left between them.

V is TRBV28 and J is TRBJ1-4, with 9 bases lining up with TRBD1. The junction had 0 bases not matched to a gene; V was cut back by 3 bases and J by 4 bases. CDR3 length: 14 amino acids. Germline assignment: CDR1 MDHEN and CDR2 SYDVKM. The CDR3 DNA sequence: TGTGCCAGCAGTTTGGACAGGGGTAATGAAAAACTGTTTTTT. Amino acid sequence: CASSLDRGNEKLFF. The full variable domain, completed using reference TRBV28 and TRBJ1-4, is DVKVTQSSRYLVKRTGEKVFLECVQDMDHENMFWYRQDPGLGLRLIYFSYDVKMKEKGDIPEGYSVSREKKERFSLILESASTNQTSMYLCASSLDRGNEKLFFGSGTQLSVL.